The entry below describes one T cell receptor beta chain. Germline V gene sequence: CDR1 PRHDT, CDR2 FYEKMQ (reference sequence). CDR3 size: 14 residues. V lost 0 bases to trimming and J lost 2 bases, with 4 bases between them. Likely unrecorded immune exposures existed in these nominally healthy donors. PCR amplification relied on 60 Vbeta primers (plus 13 Jbeta primers). This table comes from immunoSEQ multiplex PCR, and its TCRdb copy is limited to in-frame clones, with some not included. In the table there are 110,000 to 150,000 clones, over 75% of which are singletons. This specimen belongs to a study of cytomegalovirus exposure and HLA in healthy donors.

This sequence originates from a female donor in good health and CMV-seronegative. The J gene is TRBJ2-2, the V gene TRBV13; D unclear. The sequenced material came from PBMCs. In DNA form, the CDR3 reads TGTGCCAGCAGCTTAGGACTTAACACCGGGGAGCTGTTTTTT. Its protein product is CASSLGLNTGELFF. The variable domain in full, completed from reference TRBV13 and TRBJ2-2, reads AAGVIQSPRHLIKEKRETATLKCYPIPRHDTVYWYQQGPGQDPQFLISFYEKMQSDKGSIPDRFSAQQFSDYHSELNMSSLELGDSALYFCASSLGLNTGELFFGEGSRLTVL.